A single sample gave rise to the 24 T cell receptor beta chains below, sequenced in a study of blood T cell repertoires in COVID-19. The data were produced by immunoSEQ multiplex PCR, yet TCRdb's version contains in-frame clones alone and is incomplete. There are about 150,000 clones in the sample; around 80% occur only once, and approximately 10% lies in the top ten. Sequences were obtained from peripheral blood. The receptor set was obtained from a woman in her forties or fifties with acute or convalescent COVID-19.

The chain combines TRBV27 with TRBJ2-5; perhaps TRBD1 as D (6 bases). The V end lost 8 bases, the J end lost 7 bases, and 11 bases lay between the germline ends. The CDR3 is made up of 11 amino acids. CDR1 MNHEY and CDR2 SMNVEV come from the germline V gene (reference sequence). The CDR3 nucleotides read TGTGCCAGCCCCGAAGGGGGGACCCAGTACTTC. This translates into CASPEGGTQYF.

The genes are TRBV5-1 and TRBJ2-3, with D perhaps TRBD1 (6 bases). Germline V CDR1 and CDR2: SGHRS, YFSETQ. V dropped 5 bases and J dropped 3 bases, with 10 bases sitting between them. The CDR3 consists of 13 residues. The CDR3 sequence is CASRPQGTDTQYF. The CDR3, as DNA: TGCGCCAGCAGACCACAGGGAACAGATACGCAGTATTTT.

This clone appeared once. The chain couples TRBV7-2 to TRBJ2-1; 11 bases are shared with TRBD2. Per germline, CDR1 SGHTA and CDR2 FQGNSA. V lost 4 bases and J lost 7; bases outside the gene matches: 9. CDR3 length: 16 amino acids. The CDR3 DNA reads as TGTGCCAGCAGCTCCGGGGTAGCGGGGGGGTTAAATGAGCAGTTCTTC. The encoded protein is CASSSGVAGGLNEQFF.

The J gene is TRBJ2-1, the V gene TRBV11-2; D is uncertain. V lost 0 bases and J 0 bases, leaving 12 bases between the germline ends. This CDR3 has 17 residues. Germline CDR1 is SGHAT and CDR2 is FQNNGV. CDR3 coding DNA: TGTGCCAGCAGCTTAGATCGAGGCGGAGTCTCCTACAATGAGCAGTTCTTC. This gives the protein CASSLDRGGVSYNEQFF.

The chain joins TRBV6-6 to TRBJ2-2, with TRBD2 identical over 8 bases. The germline V gene has CDR1 MNHNY and CDR2 SVGAGI (reference sequence). J gave up 5 bases and V 8 bases, and 13 bases lay outside the gene matches. The CDR3 has 16 amino acids. The CDR3 sequence: CASRRSSGSRTGELFF. Written as DNA, the CDR3 is TGTGCCAGCCGTCGATCAAGCGGGAGTCGAACCGGGGAGCTGTTTTTT.

The chain couples TRBV9 to TRBJ2-5, with 8 bases fitting TRBD2. Germline values: CDR1 SGDLS, CDR2 YYNGEE. J gave up 7 bases and V 4 bases, and 6 bases lay outside the gene matches. This CDR3 region has 13 residues. The CDR3 region has the DNA TGTGCCAGCAGCTCGGGACTAGACCTGACCCAGTACTTC. This translates into CASSSGLDLTQYF.

V gene TRBV10-1 combines with J gene TRBJ2-5; weak D call: TRBD1 (6 bases). Germline-derived CDR1 and CDR2 are WNHNN and SYGVQD (reference sequence). The V gene lost 5 bases and the J gene lost 1 base, with 8 bases spanning the gap. The CDR3 length is 13 residues. The CDR3 sequence: CASSTGIQETQYF. CDR3 DNA: TGCGCCAGCAGTACAGGGATCCAAGAGACCCAGTACTTC.

The chain's CDR3 is CASNSGGPYEQYF. CDR3 nucleotides: TGTGCCAGCAATTCGGGAGGGCCTTACGAGCAGTACTTC. The chain couples TRBV6-5 to TRBJ2-7, with 8 bases that match TRBD2. The CDR3 spans 13 residues. Germline lookup yields CDR1 MNHEY and CDR2 SVGAGI. V was pared by 7 bases and J by 4 bases, with 6 bases of the junction left unmatched.

This chain links TRBV3-1 (or the pseudogene TRBV3-2) with TRBJ2-7; no definite D call. The CDR3 spans 14 residues. Germline CDR1 is LGHDT and CDR2 is YNNKEL (reference sequence). Trimming stripped 2 bases from V and 4 bases from J, with 12 bases between. CDR3 sequence reads: CASSQYDKQYEQYF. The CDR3 nucleotides are TGTGCCAGCAGCCAATACGACAAACAATACGAGCAGTACTTC.

The chain recombines TRBV11-2 with TRBJ2-7; 7 bases align to TRBD2. CDR3 length: 19 amino acids. The germline gives CDR1 SGHAT, CDR2 FQNNGV. Trimming cost V 4 bases and J 0 bases; bases outside gene matches: 18. This CDR3 is CASSSKGQSRGVVSYEQYF. The CDR3 DNA reads TGTGCCAGCAGCTCCAAGGGCCAAAGTCGGGGGGTAGTCTCCTACGAGCAGTACTTC.

The CDR3 protein is CASSLYTGQPQHF. CDR3 nucleotides: TGCGCCAGCAGCTTGTATACAGGTCAGCCCCAGCATTTT. The rearrangement joins TRBV5-1 to TRBJ1-5; TRBD1 might be the D (5 bases). Germline V gene data show CDR1 as SGHRS and CDR2 as YFSETQ. The CDR3 totals 13 residues. V lost 1 base, J lost 6 bases, and 8 bases lay in between.

The V and J genes are TRBV30 and TRBJ2-2; 12 bases agree with TRBD2. Unmatched junction bases numbered 6, after V lost 5 bases and J lost 8 bases. The V gene's germline CDR1 is GTSNPN and CDR2 SVGIG (reference sequence). The CDR3 loop spans 14 amino acids. The CDR3: CAWSGLAGAGELFF. The CDR3 DNA follows: TGTGCCTGGTCGGGACTAGCGGGTGCGGGGGAGCTGTTTTTT.

This clone was seen a single time. The chain couples TRBV27 to TRBJ1-1, with unresolved D. CDR1 is MNHEY and CDR2 is SMNVEV in the germline V gene (reference sequence). This CDR3 is built from 16 residues. The V end lost 2 bases, the J end lost 4 bases, and 17 bases lay between the germline ends. CDR3 DNA: TGTGCCAGCAGTTTAAAGGCCCACAGCCTTGTCACTGAAGCTTTCTTT. This encodes CASSLKAHSLVTEAFF.

V is TRBV27 and J is TRBJ2-7; TRBD1 might be the D (6 bases). Germline CDR1 reads MNHEY; CDR2 reads SMNVEV (reference sequence). V shed 5 bases and J shed 7 bases, with 15 bases lying between them. The CDR3 is 13 amino acids. DNA for the CDR3: TGTGCCAGCAGTCCCTCGTACAGGGTTGAGCAGTACTTC. Residues: CASSPSYRVEQYF.

The chain is built from TRBV2 and TRBJ2-7, with TRBD2 identical over 7 bases. The CDR3 length is 14 residues. Germline CDR1 is SNHLY and CDR2 is FYNNEI. Trimming removed 4 bases from V and 5 bases from J; junction bases left unmatched: 8. CDR3 sequence: CASSARTAGDEQYF. The CDR3 DNA sequence: TGTGCCAGCAGTGCGAGGACGGCGGGGGACGAGCAGTACTTC.

The rearrangement joins TRBV3-1 (or the pseudogene TRBV3-2) to TRBJ1-3, with D possibly matching TRBD1 (6 bases). Germline CDR1 LGHDT, CDR2 YNNKEL (reference sequence). Between the trimmed V and J ends, which lost 2 bases and 10 bases, there was a span of 18 bases. CDR3 length equals 15 residues. The CDR3: CASSQTDSPRGTIYF. CDR3 in DNA: TGTGCCAGCAGCCAAACGGACAGTCCGAGAGGGACCATATATTTT.

This chain joins TRBV10-1 and TRBJ2-4; D might be TRBD2 (5 bases). The CDR3 extends over 15 amino acids. Germline lookup yields CDR1 WNHNN and CDR2 SYGVQD (reference sequence). The V end lost 6 bases, the J end lost 0 bases, and 12 bases lay between the germline ends. CDR3 region: CASRGSGLAKNIQYF. The CDR3 nucleotides are TGCGCCAGCAGGGGTTCAGGACTAGCCAAAAACATTCAGTACTTC.

V usage is TRBV5-5 and J usage is TRBJ2-1, with 9 bases matching TRBD1. This CDR3 is built from 15 residues. Germline lookup yields CDR1 SGHKS and CDR2 YYEKEE (reference sequence). Trimming at V came to 3 bases and at J to 0 bases, leaving 1 base not matched to a gene. CDR3 coding DNA: TGTGCCAGCAGCTGGGGACAGGGCTCCTACAATGAGCAGTTCTTC. It specifies CASSWGQGSYNEQFF.

The V gene is TRBV7-9, the J gene TRBJ2-7; TRBD2 might be the D (6 bases). V lost 4 bases and J 0 bases, leaving 7 bases between the germline ends. There are 13 residues in the CDR3. The germline V gene encodes CDR1 SEHNR and CDR2 FQNEAQ (reference sequence). The CDR3 sequence: CASSWGLSYEQYF. DNA for the CDR3: TGTGCCAGCAGCTGGGGACTCTCCTACGAGCAGTACTTC. Full variable domain (missing parts from reference TRBV7-9 and TRBJ2-7): DTGVSQNPRHKITKRGQNVTFRCDPISEHNRLYWYRQTLGQGPEFLTYFQNEAQLEKSRLLSDRFSAERPKGSFSTLEIQRTEQGDSAMYLCASSWGLSYEQYFGPGTRLTVT.

This chain's CDR3 is CASSERDRGEQYF. The CDR3 nucleotides are TGCGCCAGCAGTGAACGGGACAGGGGCGAGCAGTACTTC. The chain combines TRBV10-1 with TRBJ2-7, with 10 bases matching TRBD1. The germline V gene encodes CDR1 WNHNN and CDR2 SYGVQD (reference sequence). The CDR3 extends over 13 amino acids. Trimming took 3 bases from V and 6 from J; bases not matched to a gene: 2.

The chain employs TRBV5-4 and TRBJ2-1, with a weak D call TRBD2 (6 bases). CDR3 length equals 16 residues. CDR1 and CDR2 (germline): SGHNT, YYREEE (reference sequence). V was trimmed by 1 base and J by 3 bases, leaving 14 bases between them. The CDR3 DNA is TGTGCCAGCAGCTTGTCTGGGACTCCAAACTACAATGAGCAGTTCTTC. Protein: CASSLSGTPNYNEQFF. The full variable domain, with the rest looked up from reference TRBV5-4 and TRBJ2-1, is ETGVTQSPTHLIKTRGQQVTLRCSSQSGHNTVSWYQQALGQGPQFIFQYYREEENGRGNFPPRFSGLQFPNYSSELNVNALELDDSALYLCASSLSGTPNYNEQFFGPGTRLTVL.

This clone was found a few times. The chain is built from TRBV4-2 and TRBJ2-7, with D possibly TRBD2 on 5 matching bases. V dropped 5 bases and J dropped 1 base, with 15 bases sitting between them. This CDR3 region has 15 residues. Germline V CDR1 and CDR2: LGHNA, YNFKEQ. CDR3 amino acids: CASSTMSGRSYEQYF. The CDR3 DNA reads TGTGCCAGCAGCACCATGTCGGGAAGGTCCTACGAGCAGTACTTC.

In its sample, this clone was seen a few times. This chain uses TRBV27 with TRBJ1-6, with D possibly TRBD1 on 6 matching bases. Germline-derived CDR1 and CDR2 are MNHEY and SMNVEV (reference sequence). There are 16 residues in the CDR3. V lost 3 bases to trimming and J lost 7 bases, with 16 bases between them. CDR3 residues: CASSFVQGPGNSPLHF. CDR3 nucleotides: TGTGCCAGCAGTTTCGTGCAGGGGCCCGGGAATTCACCCCTCCACTTT.

J is TRBJ2-1 and V is TRBV5-1; the D is unclear. Trimming shortened V by 4 bases and J by 0 bases, and 11 bases separated the two germline ends. The length of the CDR3 is 15 residues. Germline CDR1 and CDR2: SGHRS and YFSETQ. The CDR3 DNA follows: TGCGCCAGCAGCCTAAGATCGAGCTCCTACAATGAGCAGTTCTTC. As protein: CASSLRSSSYNEQFF.